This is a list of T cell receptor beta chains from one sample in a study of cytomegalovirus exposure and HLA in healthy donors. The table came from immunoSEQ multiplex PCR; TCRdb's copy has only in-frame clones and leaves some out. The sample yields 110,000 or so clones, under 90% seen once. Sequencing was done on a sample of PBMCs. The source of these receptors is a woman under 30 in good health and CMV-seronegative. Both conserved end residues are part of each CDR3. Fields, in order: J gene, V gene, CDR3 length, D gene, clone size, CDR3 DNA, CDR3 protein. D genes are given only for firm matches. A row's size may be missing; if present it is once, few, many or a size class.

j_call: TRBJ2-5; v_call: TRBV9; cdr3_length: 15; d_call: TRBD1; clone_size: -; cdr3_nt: TGTGCCAGCAGCGGTAGTGGGACAGACCAAGAGACCCAGTACTTC; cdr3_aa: CASSGSGTDQETQYF
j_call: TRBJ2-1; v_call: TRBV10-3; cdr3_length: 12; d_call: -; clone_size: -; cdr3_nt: TGTGCCATCAGTGAGTCCCTTTTTGAGCAGTTCTTC; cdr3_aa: CAISESLFEQFF
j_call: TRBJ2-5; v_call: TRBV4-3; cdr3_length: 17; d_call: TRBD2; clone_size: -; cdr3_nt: TGCGCCAGCAGCCAAGATCCCAGCGGGGGTCTACAAGAGACCCAGTACTTC; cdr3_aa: CASSQDPSGGLQETQYF
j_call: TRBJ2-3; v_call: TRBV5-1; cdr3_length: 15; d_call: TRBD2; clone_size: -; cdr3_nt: TGCGCCAGCAGCGAGGGACTACCAAACACAGATACGCAGTATTTT; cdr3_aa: CASSEGLPNTDTQYF
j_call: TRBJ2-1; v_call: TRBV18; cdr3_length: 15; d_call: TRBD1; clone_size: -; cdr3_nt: TGTGCCAGCTCGGCCAGGACAGGGGACTACAATGAGCAGTTCTTC; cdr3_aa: CASSARTGDYNEQFF
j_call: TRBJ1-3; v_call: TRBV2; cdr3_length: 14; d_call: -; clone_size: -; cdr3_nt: TGTGCCAGCAAAGGGAGTCAGGTTGCCGACACCATATATTTT; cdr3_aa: CASKGSQVADTIYF
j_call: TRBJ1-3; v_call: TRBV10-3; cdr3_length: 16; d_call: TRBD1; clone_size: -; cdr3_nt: TGTGCCATCAGTGAGCCAGGACAGGGGTCCGGAAACACCATATATTTT; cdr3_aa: CAISEPGQGSGNTIYF
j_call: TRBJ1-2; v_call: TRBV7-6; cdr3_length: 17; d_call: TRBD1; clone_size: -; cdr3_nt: TGTGCCAGCAGCCTCCGGGACAGGGGCCTTCTAGGCTATGGCTACACCTTC; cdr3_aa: CASSLRDRGLLGYGYTF
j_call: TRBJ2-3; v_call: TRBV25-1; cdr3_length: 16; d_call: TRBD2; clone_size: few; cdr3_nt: TGTGCCAGCAGTGAATATTACCAGCGGGACCCAGATACGCAGTATTTT; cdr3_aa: CASSEYYQRDPDTQYF
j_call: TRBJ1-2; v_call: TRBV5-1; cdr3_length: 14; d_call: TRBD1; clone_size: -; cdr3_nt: TGCGCCAGCAGCCTAGATACAGGGGGTAATGGCTACACCTTC; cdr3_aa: CASSLDTGGNGYTF
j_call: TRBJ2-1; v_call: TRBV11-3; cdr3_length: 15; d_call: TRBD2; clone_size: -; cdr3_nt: TGTGCCAGCAGCTCCGAGGGACTAGCGGGAAATGAGCAGTTCTTC; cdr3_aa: CASSSEGLAGNEQFF
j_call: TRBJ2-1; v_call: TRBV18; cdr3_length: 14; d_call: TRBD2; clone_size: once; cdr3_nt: TGTGCCAGCTCGACCTGGGGGGGGAACAATGAGCAGTTCTTC; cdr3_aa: CASSTWGGNNEQFF
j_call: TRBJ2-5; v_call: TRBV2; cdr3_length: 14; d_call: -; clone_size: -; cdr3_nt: TGTGCCAGCAGGAAGGACTACAGTCAAGAGACCCAGTACTTC; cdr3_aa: CASRKDYSQETQYF
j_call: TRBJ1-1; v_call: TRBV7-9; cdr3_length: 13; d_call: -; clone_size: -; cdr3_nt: TGTGCCAGCAGCTTTAACCCTCAGGGAGAAGCTTTCTTT; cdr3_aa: CASSFNPQGEAFF
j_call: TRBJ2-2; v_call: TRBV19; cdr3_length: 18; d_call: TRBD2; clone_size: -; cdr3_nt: TGTGCCAGTAGTACTGAATTAGCGGGAGGGCCGGTCACCGGGGAGCTGTTTTTT; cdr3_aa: CASSTELAGGPVTGELFF
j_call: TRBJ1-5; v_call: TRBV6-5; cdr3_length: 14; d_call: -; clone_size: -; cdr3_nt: TGTGCCAGCAGCCGCGCGGTGGGCAATCAGCCCCAGCATTTT; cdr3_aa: CASSRAVGNQPQHF
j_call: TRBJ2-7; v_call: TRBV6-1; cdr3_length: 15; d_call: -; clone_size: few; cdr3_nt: TGTGCCAGCAGTGAAGAGGGGGGGGGTGGTTACGAGCAGTACTTC; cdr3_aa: CASSEEGGGGYEQYF
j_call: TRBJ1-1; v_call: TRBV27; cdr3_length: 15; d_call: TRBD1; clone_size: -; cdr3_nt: TGTGCCAGCAAACAGGGGAGGAGAGAGAACACTGAAGCTTTCTTT; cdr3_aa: CASKQGRRENTEAFF
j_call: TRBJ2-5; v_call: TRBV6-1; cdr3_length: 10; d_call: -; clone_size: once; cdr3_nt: TGTGCCAGCGGGAGAGAGACCCAGTACTTC; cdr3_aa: CASGRETQYF
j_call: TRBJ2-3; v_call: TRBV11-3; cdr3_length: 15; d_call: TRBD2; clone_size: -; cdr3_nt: TGTGCCAGCAGCTTAGGCGGGAGAGGTACAGATACGCAGTATTTT; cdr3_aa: CASSLGGRGTDTQYF
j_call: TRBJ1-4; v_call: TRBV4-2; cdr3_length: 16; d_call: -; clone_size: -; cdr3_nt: TGTGCCAGCAGCCAAGCAGTCGCAGGGGCTAGGGAAAAACTGTTTTTT; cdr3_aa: CASSQAVAGAREKLFF
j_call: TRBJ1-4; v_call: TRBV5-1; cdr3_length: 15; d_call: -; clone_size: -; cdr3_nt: TGCGCCAGCAGCTTGGATGGCAGGGGAGCTGAAAAACTGTTTTTT; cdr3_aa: CASSLDGRGAEKLFF
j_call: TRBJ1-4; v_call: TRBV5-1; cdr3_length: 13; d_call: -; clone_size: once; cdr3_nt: TGCGCCAGCAGCGGGGAGGGGAATGAAAAACTGTTTTTT; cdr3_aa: CASSGEGNEKLFF
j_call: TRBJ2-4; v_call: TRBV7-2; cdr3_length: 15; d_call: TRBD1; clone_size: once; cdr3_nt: TGTGCCAGCAGCCCACAGGGGAGCGCCAAAAACATTCAGTACTTC; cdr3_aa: CASSPQGSAKNIQYF
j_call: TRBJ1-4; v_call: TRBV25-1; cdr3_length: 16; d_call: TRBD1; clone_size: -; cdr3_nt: TGTGCCAGCAGTGACGGAGGGGGCATGGGTAATGAAAAACTGTTTTTT; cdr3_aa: CASSDGGGMGNEKLFF
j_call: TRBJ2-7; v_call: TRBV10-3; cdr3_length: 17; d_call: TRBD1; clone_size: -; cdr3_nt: TGTGCCATCAGTGAGTCGGAAGGAGCAGGGGGCTCCTACGAGCAGTACTTC; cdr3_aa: CAISESEGAGGSYEQYF
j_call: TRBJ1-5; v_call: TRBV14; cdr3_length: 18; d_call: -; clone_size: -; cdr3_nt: TGTGCCAGCAGCCAAGATCGGGGGGCGGTCTATAGCAATCAGCCCCAGCATTTT; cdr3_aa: CASSQDRGAVYSNQPQHF
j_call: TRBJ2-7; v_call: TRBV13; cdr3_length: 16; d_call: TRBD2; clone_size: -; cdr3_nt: TGTGCCAGCAGCCTCAGAACTAGCGGGGCTTTGAACGAGCAGTACTTC; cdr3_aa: CASSLRTSGALNEQYF
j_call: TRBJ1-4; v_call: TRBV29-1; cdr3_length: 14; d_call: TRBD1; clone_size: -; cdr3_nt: TGCAGCGTCAGGACAGGGGACAGCAATGAAAAACTGTTTTTT; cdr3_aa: CSVRTGDSNEKLFF
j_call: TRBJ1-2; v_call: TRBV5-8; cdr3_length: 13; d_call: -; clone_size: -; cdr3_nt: TGTGCCAGCAGCTTGAGGCAGGTCGTGGGCTACACCTTC; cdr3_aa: CASSLRQVVGYTF
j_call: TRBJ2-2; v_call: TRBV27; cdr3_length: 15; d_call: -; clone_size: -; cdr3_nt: TGTGCCAGCAGTCCTATGATCGCGAACACCGGGGAGCTGTTTTTT; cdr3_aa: CASSPMIANTGELFF
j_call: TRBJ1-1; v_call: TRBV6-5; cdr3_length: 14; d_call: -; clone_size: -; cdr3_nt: TGTGCCAGCATTCCCAATGGGAGGTTCACTGAAGCTTTCTTT; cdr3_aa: CASIPNGRFTEAFF
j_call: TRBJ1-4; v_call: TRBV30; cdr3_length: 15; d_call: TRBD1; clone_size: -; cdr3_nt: TGTGCCTGGAGTTCCTCCGACAGGGTCGGTGAAAAACTGTTTTTT; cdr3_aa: CAWSSSDRVGEKLFF
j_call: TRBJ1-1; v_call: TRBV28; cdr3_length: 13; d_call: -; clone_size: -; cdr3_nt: TGTGCCAGCATGGGGGGGGGATACACTGAAGCTTTCTTT; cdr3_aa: CASMGGGYTEAFF
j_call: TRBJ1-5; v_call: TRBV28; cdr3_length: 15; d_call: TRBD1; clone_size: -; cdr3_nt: TGTGCCAGCAGTCCGAGGGGGCAAAGCAATCAGCCCCAGCATTTT; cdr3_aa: CASSPRGQSNQPQHF
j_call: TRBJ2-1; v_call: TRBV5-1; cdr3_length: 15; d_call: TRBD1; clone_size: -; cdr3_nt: TGCGCCAGCAGGGTCGGACAGGGTGCCTACAATGAGCAGTTCTTC; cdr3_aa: CASRVGQGAYNEQFF